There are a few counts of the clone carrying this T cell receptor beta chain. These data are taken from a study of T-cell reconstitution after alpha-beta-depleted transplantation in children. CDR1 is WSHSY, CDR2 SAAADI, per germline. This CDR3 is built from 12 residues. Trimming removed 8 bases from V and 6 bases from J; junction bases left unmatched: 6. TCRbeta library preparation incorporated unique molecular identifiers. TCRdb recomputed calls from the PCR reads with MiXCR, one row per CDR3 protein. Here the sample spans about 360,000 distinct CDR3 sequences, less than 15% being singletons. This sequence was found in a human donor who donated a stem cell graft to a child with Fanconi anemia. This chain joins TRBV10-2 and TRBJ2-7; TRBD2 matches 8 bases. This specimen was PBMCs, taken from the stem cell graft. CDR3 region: CASSRGGGEQYV. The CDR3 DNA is TGCGCCAGCTCACGGGGGGGCGGCGAGCAGTACGTC.